These T cell receptor beta chains were read from a single sample in a study of T cells in Graves' hyperthyroidism and ophthalmopathy. TCRdb re-analysed the multiplex PCR reads in MiXCR, keeping a single row per CDR3 protein. The data show more than 450,000 distinct CDR3 sequences, about 20% seen once. Sequenced input: blood. The receptor source for this set is a man aged 35-49 years with Graves' ophthalmopathy. Both conserved end residues are part of each CDR3. D genes are given only for firm matches. The listing skips clone size in some rows; elsewhere it reads once, few, many or a size class.

TRBJ2-2 TRBV5-1 . few TGCGCCAGCAGCGAAATTTCTATGGACACCGGGGAGCTGTTTTTT CASSEISMDTGELFF
TRBJ2-3 TRBV6-2/TRBV6-3 TRBD2 . TGTGCCGCACTAGCGGGAGGGCGGACGCAGTATTTT CAALAGGRTQYF
TRBJ2-2 TRBV7-3 . many TGTGCCAGCAGGAGGGGCGCGACGAACACCGGGGAGCTGTTTTTT CASRRGATNTGELFF
TRBJ2-1 TRBV7-9 TRBD1 few TGTGCCAGCAGCCCGGGACAGGGTATGTCGTTGGAACAGTTCTTC CASSPGQGMSLEQFF
TRBJ1-1 TRBV27 . many TGTGCCAGCAGTTCGCGAGACAGAACTGAAGCTTTCTTT CASSSRDRTEAFF
TRBJ2-7 TRBV30 . many TGTGCTCTGGCCGTCCATAGGGGTGGCGAGCAGTACTTC CALAVHRGGEQYF
TRBJ1-4 TRBV19 . . TGTGCCAGTAGTCCAAACTTGGTTGAAAAACTGTTTTTT CASSPNLVEKLFF
TRBJ1-5 TRBV6-2/TRBV6-3 . few TGTGCCAGCAGTTACGGGGGGGGAGAACAGCCCCAGCATTTT CASSYGGGEQPQHF
TRBJ1-4 TRBV20-1 . . TGCAGTGTTCCAGATCCCGAAAAACTGTTTTTT CSVPDPEKLFF
TRBJ1-5 TRBV2 . . TGTGCCAGCAGTCTCGAAGAGTCGCAGCCCCAGCATTTT CASSLEESQPQHF
TRBJ2-3 TRBV7-9 . . TGTGCCAGCAGCGCTCTGGGCGGGTCCACAGATACGCAGTATTTT CASSALGGSTDTQYF
TRBJ2-3 TRBV5-6 . few TGTGCCAGCAGCTTGGTCAACAGCTTCACAGATACGCAGTATTTT CASSLVNSFTDTQYF
TRBJ1-2 TRBV12-3/TRBV12-4 . . TGTGCCAGCACCCCTACGAGTTATAACTATGGCTACACCTTC CASTPTSYNYGYTF
TRBJ2-5 TRBV7-2 TRBD1 few TGTGCCAGCAGCTTAGTTGGGACAGGGCCAGAGACCCAGTACTTC CASSLVGTGPETQYF
TRBJ1-2 TRBV5-6 . . TGTGCCAGCAGTCCAGGGCTTGGCTACACCTTC CASSPGLGYTF
TRBJ2-3 TRBV7-3 . . TGTGCCAGCAGTTACGGCAAATTCACAGATACGCAGTATTTT CASSYGKFTDTQYF
TRBJ2-5 TRBV7-3 TRBD1 few TGTGCCAGCAGCTTGCTAATCTGGCGGGACAGGGTTCAAGAGACCCAGTACTTC CASSLLIWRDRVQETQYF
TRBJ2-1 TRBV11-2 TRBD1 . TGCGCCAGCAGCCAAGAAGGAGGGGACAGGCTCTATTACAATGAGCAGTTCTTC CASSQEGGDRLYYNEQFF
TRBJ2-5 TRBV9 TRBD2 . TGTGCCAGCAGCCCGTTAGCGGGGGGGAATCAAGAGACCCAGTACTTC CASSPLAGGNQETQYF
TRBJ2-3 TRBV18 TRBD2 many TGTGCCAGCTCAGGGGCGGGAGTCGCAGATACGCAGTATTTT CASSGAGVADTQYF
TRBJ2-5 TRBV2 TRBD2 many TGTGCCAGCAACTTAGCGGGAAACTCGGGGACCCAGTACTTC CASNLAGNSGTQYF
TRBJ2-7 TRBV7-8 . many TGTGCCAGCAGCTTAGCCTTGTCGTCGCTAATCTCCTACGAGCAGTACTTC CASSLALSSLISYEQYF
TRBJ1-2 TRBV5-1 TRBD1 many TGCGCCAGCAGCTTTGGGACAGAAATCTATGGCTACACCTTC CASSFGTEIYGYTF
TRBJ1-6 TRBV6-5 TRBD1 . TGTGCCAGCAGTTTCTTAGGACAGGCAGAACGGGATTCACCCCTCCACTTT CASSFLGQAERDSPLHF
TRBJ2-1 TRBV4-1 TRBD2 . TGCGCCAGCAGCCCTGCCCCCTCTAGCGGGATGTACAATGAGCAGTTCTTC CASSPAPSSGMYNEQFF
TRBJ2-5 TRBV15 . . TGTGCCACCAGCTTCGACCGGCGGGGGCGGAAGACCCAGTACTTC CATSFDRRGRKTQYF
TRBJ2-4 TRBV20-1 TRBD2 . TGCAGTGCCAAATTAATATCCAGCGGGACGTTGAACATTCAGTACTTC CSAKLISSGTLNIQYF
TRBJ1-1 TRBV19 TRBD1 once TGTGCCAGTACCCCAGGGGGGAGGACTGAAGCTTTCTTT CASTPGGRTEAFF
TRBJ1-3 TRBV2 . . TGTGCCAGCTCAGAAGTGTGGGGGGGGCAGCCTTTGGGTGGAAACACCGTATATTTT CASSEVWGGQPLGGNTVYF
TRBJ2-1 TRBV14 TRBD2 many TGTGCCAGCAGCCGCTCGGGACTAGCGGGGGTTAGCTCCTACAATGAGCAGTTCTTC CASSRSGLAGVSSYNEQFF
TRBJ2-1 TRBV6-2/TRBV6-3 . few TGTGCCAGCAGTTACCTGGGACCAACCTCCAACAATGAGCAGTTCTTC CASSYLGPTSNNEQFF
TRBJ2-1 TRBV27 TRBD1 many TGTGCCAGCAGTTACAGGGGGCGTGAGCAGTTCTTC CASSYRGREQFF
TRBJ1-5 TRBV20-1 . . TGCAGTGCTTCACAGGGTCCCAATCAGCCCCAGCATTTT CSASQGPNQPQHF
TRBJ1-4 TRBV10-3 . . TGTGCCAGCAGTAGGATTGAGACAACAACTAATGAAAAACTGTTTTTT CASSRIETTTNEKLFF
TRBJ2-3 TRBV4-1 . . TGCGCCAGCAGCCAAGGGAACTCGCTCACAGATACGCAGTATTTT CASSQGNSLTDTQYF
TRBJ2-7 TRBV3-1 . few TGTGCCAGCAGCCAAAAGTCCCACGAGCAGTACTTC CASSQKSHEQYF
TRBJ2-3 TRBV5-6 . . TGTGCCAGCAGCGCGAGGACTAGCACAGATACGCAGTATTTT CASSARTSTDTQYF
TRBJ1-1 TRBV20-1 . few TGCAGTGCTAGAGCTCGCACTGAAGCTTTCTTT CSARARTEAFF
TRBJ2-6 TRBV19 TRBD2 . TGTGCCAGTAGTTCAACTAGCGGGGGATTGGGGGCCAACGTCCTGACTTTC CASSSTSGGLGANVLTF
TRBJ2-3 TRBV24-1 TRBD1 few TGTGCCACCAGTGACCCGACAGGGGCCGGCACAGATACGCAGTATTTT CATSDPTGAGTDTQYF
TRBJ1-6 TRBV20-1 TRBD1 . TGCAGTGCCCGGGGCCCGGGACAGGGCTCGTTTAATTCACCCCTCCACTTT CSARGPGQGSFNSPLHF
TRBJ2-3 TRBV28 TRBD2 . TGTGCCAGCAGTTTATACACTAGCGGGGGGCGACAGTATTTT CASSLYTSGGRQYF
TRBJ2-2 TRBV7-7 . . TGTGCTAGCAGCTTTTCACAAGGCACCGGGGAGCTGTTTTTT CASSFSQGTGELFF
TRBJ1-2 TRBV4-3 . few TGCGCCAGCAGCCTAGGGGGGGGGCAGGCTAACTATGGCTACACCTTC CASSLGGGQANYGYTF
TRBJ1-4 TRBV28 . . TGTGCCAGCAGTTTTGCGGGAGCTGCTAGTGAAAAACTGTTTTTT CASSFAGAASEKLFF
TRBJ1-5 TRBV6-8 . . TGTGCCAGCAGTTACCGCGACAGAGTTAGCAATCAGCCCCAGCATTTT CASSYRDRVSNQPQHF
TRBJ2-2 TRBV11-2 . . TGTGCCAGCAGCTTACTTGGGGGACGAGGCGCCGGGGAGCTGTTTTTT CASSLLGGRGAGELFF
TRBJ2-1 TRBV18 . few TGTGCCAGCTCACCCTGGAACAATGAGCAGTTCTTC CASSPWNNEQFF
TRBJ2-5 TRBV6-1 . . TGTGCCAGCAGCCCCCTACTTCGTTCCCTTCTAGAGACCCAGTACTTC CASSPLLRSLLETQYF
TRBJ2-1 TRBV4-1 . . TGCGCCAGCAGCCAAGACCTAGCGTCCTCCTACAATGAGCAGTTCTTC CASSQDLASSYNEQFF
TRBJ2-3 TRBV5-6 TRBD1 . TGTGCCAGCAGCGCCTACGGGACAGGGGGGAACACAGATACGCAGTATTTT CASSAYGTGGNTDTQYF
TRBJ1-5 TRBV6-1 . . TGTGCCATTCAAACAGGCTATAGCAATCAGCCCCAGCATTTT CAIQTGYSNQPQHF
TRBJ1-2 TRBV12-3/TRBV12-4 . few TGTGCCAGCAGTTTAACTAATAACTATGGCTACACCTTC CASSLTNNYGYTF
TRBJ1-5 TRBV12-3/TRBV12-4 TRBD1 few TGTGCCAGCAGTCTTACAGGGGGGAGTCAGCCCCAGCATTTT CASSLTGGSQPQHF
TRBJ2-7 TRBV6-2/TRBV6-3 TRBD2 few TGTGCCAGCAGATCTCCTATGGCCAGCGGGATTTACGAGCAGTACTTC CASRSPMASGIYEQYF
TRBJ1-2 TRBV7-9 . . TGTGCCAGCAGCTTAGGGCCGCCGGCCCACGGGTATGGCTACACCTTC CASSLGPPAHGYGYTF
TRBJ2-7 TRBV5-1 TRBD1 many TGCGCCAGCAGCTCACAGGGGAACGACGAGCAGTACTTC CASSSQGNDEQYF
TRBJ1-1 TRBV5-4 . few TGTGCCAGCAGTAGGGATTGGACAAACACTGAAGCTTTCTTT CASSRDWTNTEAFF
TRBJ2-3 TRBV2 . many TGTGCCAGCAGTGGGGCACCCCCGGGACACCTCACAGATACGCAGTATTTT CASSGAPPGHLTDTQYF
TRBJ2-1 TRBV2 TRBD1 few TGTGCCAGCAGTGAACCGGGACAGGGCCCAAACAATGAGCAGTTCTTC CASSEPGQGPNNEQFF